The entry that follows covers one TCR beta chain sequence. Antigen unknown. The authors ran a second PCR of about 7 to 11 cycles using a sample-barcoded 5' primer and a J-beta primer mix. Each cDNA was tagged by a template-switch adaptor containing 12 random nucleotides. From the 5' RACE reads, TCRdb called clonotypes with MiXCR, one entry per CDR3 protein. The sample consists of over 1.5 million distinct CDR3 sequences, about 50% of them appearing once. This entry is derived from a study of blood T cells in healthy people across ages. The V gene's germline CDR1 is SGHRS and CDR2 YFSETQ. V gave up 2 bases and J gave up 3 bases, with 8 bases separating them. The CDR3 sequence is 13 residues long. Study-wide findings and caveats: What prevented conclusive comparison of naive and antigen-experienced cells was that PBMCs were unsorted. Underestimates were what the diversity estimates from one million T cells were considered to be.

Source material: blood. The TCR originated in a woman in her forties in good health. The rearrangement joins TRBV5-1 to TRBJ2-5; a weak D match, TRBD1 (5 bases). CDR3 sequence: CASSFVGEETQYF. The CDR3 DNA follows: TGCGCCAGCAGCTTCGTAGGGGAAGAGACCCAGTACTTC.